This T cell receptor (beta chain) was sequenced during a study of regulatory T cells in long-lasting Graves disease. This clonotype has a count of ten or more. The antigen remains unidentified. The TCR beta library used iRepertoire HTBI primers with Arm-PCR amplification of CDR3. TCRdb itself ran the multiplex PCR reads through MiXCR, one entry per CDR3 protein. The sample holds 400,000 to 500,000 distinct CDR3 sequences, over 12% seen once. Study-wide results and limits: Persistent disease exhibited a predilection for TRBV28, TRBJ1-2 and TRBJ2-5.

The germline CDR1 and CDR2 sequences are DFQATT and SNEGSKA (reference sequence). The CDR3 is made up of 12 amino acids. The V end lost 0 bases, the J end lost 11 bases, and 13 bases lay between the germline ends. Time point: newly diagnosed GD, antithyroid drugs for less than 3 months. TCR sequences were obtained from RNA taken from PBMCs. These data were also filed under a second study, of T cells in Graves' hyperthyroidism and ophthalmopathy.

V usage is TRBV20-1 and J usage is TRBJ1-1; tentatively, D is TRBD1 (5 bases). The sequencing used peripheral blood mononuclear cells (PBMCs), collected at new diagnosis, from a patient treated with antithyroid drugs. The sequence derives from a woman in her forties with Graves disease. As DNA, the CDR3 is TGCAGTGCTAGAGATTTGGGCAGGGATGCTTTCTTT. As protein: CSARDLGRDAFF.